This T cell receptor (beta chain) is from a study of T cells after posttransplantation cyclophosphamide listed by TCRdb under 2016. Context from the whole study: The study tracked T cell repertoire reconstitution by TRB sequencing after myeloablative bone marrow transplantation using posttransplantation cyclophosphamide as GVHD prophylaxis. Samples from about 35 PTCy-treated patients, along with samples from roughly 15 of their related bone marrow donors, underwent antigen receptor sequencing. Blood from every one of the 30 or so PTCy patients who had 1-year posttransplant specimens underwent TRB sequencing. Up to roughly 3 additional blood samples from 2 to 5.2 years after transplant were also TRB-sequenced in 3 patients, as was pretransplant blood from a handful of patients. TRA and TRB clonality were tightly correlated in 9 or 10 samples, so subsequent TCR analyses focused on TRB only. Public TRB sequences were searched against a database of over 3,600 sequences associated with responses to pathogens, tumor antigens, self-antigens and alloantigens. Points the paper makes about the study in general: Across the approximately 46 patients, TRB clonality was highly associated with recipient CMV seropositivity and CMV reactivation, and diversity with PTCy was similar to that in the CNI/methotrexate controls. Donor-recipient similarity was low at 1-2 months but rose over the first year, and later blood repertoires were often dominated by donor CD8+ memory clones. The TRB repertoires of T cells infiltrating skin or GI tract showed only limited overlap with the TRB repertoires of T cells in blood.

In the case of this clone: Its antigen remains unidentified. Base qualities are missing; no much larger clone stands one base away.

From its cysteine to its phenylalanine, the CDR3 spans 15 amino acids. The DNA shown is the 45-base CDR3, in frame from base 1. V has 2 bases trimmed and J has 4 bases trimmed; junction bases matching no gene number 5. CDR1 and CDR2, looked up from the germline V gene (reference sequence), are LNHNV and YYDKDF. Genomic DNA was the input for TRB sequencing, which was run either with the immunoSEQ assay at survey resolution or with the hsTCRB kit. The original methods were these. The immunoSEQ software handled the initial read processing, while the LymphoSeq R package was used for the repertoire analyses. Clonality was calculated as 1 minus normalized Shannon entropy, and the Gini coefficient was also calculated for each TRB dataset. Phenotypes of unsorted samples were inferred by mapping TRB sequences from sorted subsets of the recipient or donor onto unsorted samples of the same recipient. The immuneACCESS repertoire file appears here via TCRdb, limited to in-frame rearrangements. These files lack a portion of the clones; in checked studies, under half of the deficit traces to unresolved V genes, and the cause of the others is not known. V and J calls and clone size come straight from that table; D and trimming were deduced from the DNA. Present in this sample are about 18,000 clones, over 65% of which were seen just once. The biggest ten clones account for roughly 9% of the sample.

Related bone marrow donors provided peripheral blood samples on the day of marrow donation. Peripheral blood and bone marrow mononuclear cells were isolated by Ficoll-Hypaque density centrifugation and cryopreserved. CD4+ and CD8+ T cells, including naive and memory subsets, were sorted by FACS using a FACSAria II. The chain joins TRBV15 to TRBJ1-2, and TRBD1 aligns with 9 junction nucleotides. The receptor was isolated from a young man in good health and a related stem cell transplant donor. The source material was memory CD4+ T cells sorted from blood. The CDR3 amino acid sequence is: CATSRRQGVGYGYTF. DNA sequence: TGTGCCACCAGCAGACGACAGGGGGTAGGCTATGGCTACACCTTC.